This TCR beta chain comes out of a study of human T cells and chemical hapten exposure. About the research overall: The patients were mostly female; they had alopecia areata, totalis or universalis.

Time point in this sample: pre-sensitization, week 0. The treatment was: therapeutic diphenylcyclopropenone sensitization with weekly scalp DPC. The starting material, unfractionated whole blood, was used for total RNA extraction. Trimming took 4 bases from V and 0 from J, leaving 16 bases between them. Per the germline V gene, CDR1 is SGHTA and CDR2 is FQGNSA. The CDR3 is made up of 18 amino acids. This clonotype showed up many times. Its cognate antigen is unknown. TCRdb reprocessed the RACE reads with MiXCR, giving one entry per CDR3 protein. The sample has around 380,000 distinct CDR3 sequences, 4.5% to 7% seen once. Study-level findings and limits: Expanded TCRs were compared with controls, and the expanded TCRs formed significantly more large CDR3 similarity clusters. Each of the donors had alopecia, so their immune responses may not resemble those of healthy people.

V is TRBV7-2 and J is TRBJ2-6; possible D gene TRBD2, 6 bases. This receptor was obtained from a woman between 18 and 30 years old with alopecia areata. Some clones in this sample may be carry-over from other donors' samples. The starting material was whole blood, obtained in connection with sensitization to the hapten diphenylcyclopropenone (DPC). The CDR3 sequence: CASSSLRGLSSGANVLTF. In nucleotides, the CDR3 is TGTGCCAGCAGCTCCTTGCGGGGCCTATCCTCTGGGGCCAACGTCCTGACTTTC.